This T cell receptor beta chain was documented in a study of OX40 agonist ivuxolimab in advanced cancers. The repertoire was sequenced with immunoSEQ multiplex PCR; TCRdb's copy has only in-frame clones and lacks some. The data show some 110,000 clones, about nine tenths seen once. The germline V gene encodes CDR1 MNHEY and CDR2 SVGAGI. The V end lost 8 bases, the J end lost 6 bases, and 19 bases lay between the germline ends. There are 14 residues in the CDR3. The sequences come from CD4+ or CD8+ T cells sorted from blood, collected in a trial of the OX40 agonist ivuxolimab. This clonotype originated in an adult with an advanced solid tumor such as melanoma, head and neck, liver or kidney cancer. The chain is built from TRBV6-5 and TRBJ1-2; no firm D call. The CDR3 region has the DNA TGTGCCAGCGCTACGGATAGAGGATATAATGGCTACACCTTC. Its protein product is CASATDRGYNGYTF.